The subject of this entry is one T cell receptor beta chain. Its antigen is not identified. A read error is possible here, since a much larger clone lies one base away. This CDR3 contains 15 residues. Looked up from germline, CDR1 is SGHAT and CDR2 is FQNNGV. This specimen comes from a study of blood T cells in healthy people across ages. It was with a sample-barcoded 5' primer and a J-beta primer mix that a second PCR of roughly 6 to 12 cycles was run. One entry per CDR3 protein results from TCRdb running MiXCR on the 5' RACE reads. The sample holds 870,000 or so distinct CDR3 sequences; 29% are singletons and the top ten take roughly 17%. Study-wide results and caveats: The long-lived group displayed more naive CD4+ cells, plus higher diversity, than the aged donors did. From one million sequenced T cells, diversity estimates were lower bounds.

Material: blood. The genes are TRBV11-2 and TRBJ2-1; maybe TRBD1 (7 bases). The clonotype comes from an elderly woman in good health. Here the CDR3 reads CASSLGRGVYNKQFF. The DNA for the CDR3 is TGTGCCAGCAGCTTAGGCAGGGGGGTATACAATAAGCAGTTCTTC.